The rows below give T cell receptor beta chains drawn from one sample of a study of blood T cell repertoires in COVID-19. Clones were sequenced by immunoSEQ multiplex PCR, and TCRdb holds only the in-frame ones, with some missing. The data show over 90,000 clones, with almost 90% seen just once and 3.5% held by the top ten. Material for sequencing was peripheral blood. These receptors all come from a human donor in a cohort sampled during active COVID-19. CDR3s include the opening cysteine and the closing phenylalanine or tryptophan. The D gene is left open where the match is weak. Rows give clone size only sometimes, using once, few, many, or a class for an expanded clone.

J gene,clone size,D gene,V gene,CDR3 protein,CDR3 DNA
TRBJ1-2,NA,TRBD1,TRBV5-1,CASSSGQTNYGYTF,TGCGCCAGCAGCTCGGGACAGACTAACTATGGCTACACCTTC
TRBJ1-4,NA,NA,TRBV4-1,CASSQSGGASNEKLFF,TGCGCCAGCAGCCAATCCGGGGGGGCGTCTAATGAAAAACTGTTTTTT
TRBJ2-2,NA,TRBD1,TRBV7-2,CASSPQGVAGELFF,TGTGCCAGCAGCCCACAGGGGGTTGCCGGGGAGCTGTTTTTT
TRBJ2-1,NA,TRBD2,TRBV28,CASRSPAGGTYNEQFF,TGTGCCAGCAGATCTCCGGCGGGAGGGACCTACAATGAGCAGTTCTTC
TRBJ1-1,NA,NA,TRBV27,CASSLLTGRAFF,TGTGCCAGCAGTTTATTGACAGGCCGCGCTTTCTTT
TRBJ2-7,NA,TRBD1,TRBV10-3,CAITDRAHDEQYF,TGTGCCATCACCGACAGGGCCCATGATGAGCAGTACTTC
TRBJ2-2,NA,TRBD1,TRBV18,CASSQGQGTGELFF,TGTGCCAGCTCACAAGGACAGGGCACCGGGGAGCTGTTTTTT
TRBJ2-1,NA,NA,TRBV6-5,CASSHRTPHGDEQFF,TGTGCCAGCAGTCACCGGACACCCCATGGGGATGAGCAGTTCTTC
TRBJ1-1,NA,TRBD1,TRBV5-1,CASSLGMSQGYTEAFF,TGCGCCAGCAGCTTAGGGATGTCACAGGGGTACACTGAAGCTTTCTTT
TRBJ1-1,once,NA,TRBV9,CASSVVGEAEAFF,TGTGCCAGCAGCGTAGTAGGGGAGGCTGAAGCTTTCTTT
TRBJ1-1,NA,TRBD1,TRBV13,CASSYRDSGTEAFF,TGTGCCAGCAGCTACCGGGACAGCGGCACTGAAGCTTTCTTT
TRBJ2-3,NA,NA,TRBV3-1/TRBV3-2,CASSQGSRARDTQYF,TGTGCCAGCAGCCAAGGGTCGCGGGCCAGAGATACGCAGTATTTT
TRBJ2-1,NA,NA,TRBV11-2,CASSLGSGTYNEQFF,TGTGCCAGCAGCTTAGGGAGCGGCACCTACAATGAGCAGTTCTTC
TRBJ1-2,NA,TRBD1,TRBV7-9,CASSATGALGYTF,TGTGCCAGCAGCGCGACAGGGGCGCTTGGCTACACCTTC
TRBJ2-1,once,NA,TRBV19,CASKLGGDGYNEQFF,TGTGCCAGTAAGTTAGGTGGAGATGGCTACAATGAGCAGTTCTTC
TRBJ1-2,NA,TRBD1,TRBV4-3,CASSQDRQGDYGYTF,TGCGCCAGCAGCCAAGATAGACAGGGGGACTATGGCTACACCTTC
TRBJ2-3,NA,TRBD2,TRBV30,CAWRRGLAGGPAKDTQYF,TGTGCCTGGAGGAGGGGTCTAGCGGGGGGCCCCGCTAAGGATACGCAGTATTTT
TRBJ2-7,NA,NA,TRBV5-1,CASSLTNGVRGEQYF,TGCGCCAGCAGCTTGACGAACGGGGTCAGGGGAGAGCAGTACTTC
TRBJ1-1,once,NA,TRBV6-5,CASSTVSQSTEAFF,TGTGCCAGCAGTACGGTTTCGCAAAGCACTGAAGCTTTCTTT
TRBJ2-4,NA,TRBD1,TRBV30,CAWRAQGAKNIQYF,TGTGCCTGGAGAGCACAGGGGGCCAAAAACATTCAGTACTTC
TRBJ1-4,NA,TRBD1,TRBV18,CASSRDSEGKLFF,TGTGCCAGCTCCCGGGACAGCGAAGGGAAACTGTTTTTT
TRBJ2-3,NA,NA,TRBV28,CASSSQERGRTDTQYF,TGTGCCAGCAGCTCCCAGGAGCGAGGGAGGACAGATACGCAGTATTTT
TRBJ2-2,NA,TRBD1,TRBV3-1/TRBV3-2,CASRLQGAGTGELFF,TGTGCCAGCCGACTACAGGGGGCGGGCACCGGGGAGCTGTTTTTT
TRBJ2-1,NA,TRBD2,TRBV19,CASSRSSGGIYNEQFF,TGTGCCAGTAGTAGGTCTAGCGGGGGGATTTACAATGAGCAGTTCTTC
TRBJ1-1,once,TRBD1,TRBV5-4,CASSRQGTHTEAFF,TGTGCCAGCAGCCGACAGGGGACGCACACTGAAGCTTTCTTT
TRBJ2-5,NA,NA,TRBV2,CASSEVRLKGVQTQYF,TGTGCCAGCAGTGAAGTTAGGTTGAAGGGGGTACAGACCCAGTACTTC
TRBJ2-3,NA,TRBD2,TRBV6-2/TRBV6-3,CASSPPGLAGSTDTQYF,TGTGCCAGCAGCCCTCCGGGACTAGCGGGGAGCACAGATACGCAGTATTTT
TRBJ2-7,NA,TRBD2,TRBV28,CASRTSGRAYEQYF,TGTGCCAGCAGGACTAGCGGGAGGGCCTACGAGCAGTACTTC
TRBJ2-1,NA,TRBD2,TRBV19,CASSNPAGTSRYNEQFF,TGTGCCAGTAGTAATCCCGCCGGGACTAGCCGATACAATGAGCAGTTCTTC
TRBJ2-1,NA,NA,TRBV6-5,CASSYGGGRTYNEQFF,TGTGCCAGCAGTTACGGGGGAGGACGGACCTACAATGAGCAGTTCTTC
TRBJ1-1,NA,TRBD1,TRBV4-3,CASSPRTGANTEAFF,TGCGCCAGCAGCCCAAGGACAGGGGCCAACACTGAAGCTTTCTTT
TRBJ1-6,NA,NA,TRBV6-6,CASSLWGGSLSSYNSPLHF,TGTGCCAGCAGTCTGTGGGGGGGATCTTTGAGCTCCTATAATTCACCCCTCCACTTT
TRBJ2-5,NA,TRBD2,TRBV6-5,CASSIKRETETQYF,TGTGCCAGCAGTATCAAGCGGGAGACAGAGACCCAGTACTTC